A single sample gave rise to the 20 T cell receptor beta chains below, sequenced in a study of blood T cell repertoires in COVID-19. Clones were sequenced by immunoSEQ multiplex PCR, and TCRdb holds only the in-frame ones, with some missing. This table has 150,000 to 200,000 clones, about 93% appearing once. Sequences were obtained from peripheral blood. These receptors all come from a woman in her 50s with acute or convalescent COVID-19.

This chain links TRBV11-2 with TRBJ1-1; the D is unclear. Germline values: CDR1 SGHAT, CDR2 FQNNGV. V was cut by 1 base and J by 1 base, with 7 bases left in between. The CDR3 runs 14 residues. CDR3 amino acids: CASSLAPGNTEAFF. The CDR3 DNA reads TGTGCCAGCAGCTTAGCCCCCGGGAACACTGAAGCTTTCTTT.

This clone was counted once. This chain connects TRBV30 to TRBJ2-7, with 10 bases lining up with TRBD1. The germline CDR1 and CDR2 sequences are GTSNPN and SVGIG (reference sequence). CDR3 length equals 14 residues. The V gene end was trimmed by 3 bases and the J gene end by 6 bases; junction bases not matched to a gene: 8. This chain's CDR3 is CAWRPGTGEGEQYF. The CDR3 DNA reads as TGTGCCTGGAGGCCCGGGACAGGGGAGGGCGAGCAGTACTTC.

The table lists this clone with a count of one. The gene calls are TRBV5-1 and TRBJ2-1, with 8 bases lining up with TRBD2. Germline loops: CDR1 SGHRS, CDR2 YFSETQ. The CDR3 is 15 amino acids. After removal of 3 bases from V and 7 bases from J, the junction contained 9 bases not matched to a gene. The CDR3 DNA reads as TGCGCCAGCAGCTCCTCAAGCGGGGGTGGGAATGAGCAGTTCTTC. Translation gives CASSSSSGGGNEQFF.

The genes are TRBV7-3 and TRBJ2-2; a weak D match, TRBD2 (6 bases). Trimming pared 4 bases from V and 3 bases from J, leaving 15 bases between. The V gene's germline CDR1 is SGHTA and CDR2 FQGTGA. This CDR3 region has 16 residues. The CDR3 reads CASSSTLGGHTGELFF. CDR3 coding DNA: TGTGCCAGCAGCTCAACTCTCGGGGGTCACACCGGGGAGCTGTTTTTT. The whole variable domain, remainder taken from reference TRBV7-3 and TRBJ2-2, is GAGVSQTPSNKVTEKGKYVELRCDPISGHTALYWYRQSLGQGPEFLIYFQGTGAADDSGLPNDRFFAVRPEGSVSTLKIQRTERGDSAVYLCASSSTLGGHTGELFFGEGSRLTVL.

The chain uses TRBV9 and TRBJ1-3, with D hard to call. Trimming stripped 4 bases from V and 4 bases from J, with 15 bases between. Germline V gene data show CDR1 as SGDLS and CDR2 as YYNGEE. The CDR3 spans 15 residues. The DNA for the CDR3 is TGTGCCAGCAGCCCCCAATCGGGTCGGGGAAACACCATATATTTT. Encoded protein: CASSPQSGRGNTIYF. The whole variable domain, remainder taken from reference TRBV9 and TRBJ1-3, is DSGVTQTPKHLITATGQRVTLRCSPRSGDLSVYWYQQSLDQGLQFLIQYYNGEERAKGNILERFSAQQFPDLHSELNLSSLELGDSALYFCASSPQSGRGNTIYFGEGSWLTVV.

The chain combines TRBV7-6 with TRBJ1-2; D is unclear. The CDR3 has 11 amino acids. Germline V gives CDR1 SGHVS, CDR2 FNYEAQ. Trimming shortened V by 3 bases and J by 8 bases, and 7 bases separated the two germline ends. CDR3 nucleotide sequence: TGTGCCAGCAGCTTCGCGAGCGGCTACACCTTC. The encoded protein is CASSFASGYTF.

The J gene is TRBJ1-2, the V gene TRBV5-1; 10 bases match TRBD1. The ends lost 1 base at V and 6 bases at J; junction bases unmatched: 6. Germline V CDR1 and CDR2: SGHRS, YFSETQ. The CDR3 totals 15 residues. The CDR3 sequence is CASSLTGTGVNGYTF. CDR3 DNA: TGCGCCAGCAGCTTGACCGGGACAGGGGTGAATGGCTACACCTTC.

The V gene is TRBV7-9, the J gene TRBJ1-1; 8 nucleotides align to TRBD1. This CDR3 is built from 14 residues. In germline, CDR1 is SEHNR, CDR2 FQNEAQ (reference sequence). Trimming removed 7 bases from V and 6 bases from J; junction bases left unmatched: 10. CDR3 in amino acids: CASTPAGGGAEAFF. CDR3 coding DNA: TGTGCCAGCACCCCAGCAGGGGGCGGGGCTGAAGCTTTCTTT. The full variable domain, in which reference TRBV7-9 and TRBJ1-1 provide the parts outside the CDR3, is DTGVSQNPRHKITKRGQNVTFRCDPISEHNRLYWYRQTLGQGPEFLTYFQNEAQLEKSRLLSDRFSAERPKGSFSTLEIQRTEQGDSAMYLCASTPAGGGAEAFFGQGTRLTVV.

The chain carries TRBV7-9 and TRBJ2-1, with TRBD1 identical over 9 bases. From germline, CDR1 is SEHNR and CDR2 FQNEAQ (reference sequence). This CDR3 is built from 17 residues. V lost 0 bases, J lost 4 bases, and 7 bases stayed unmatched. CDR3 bases: TGTGCCAGCAGCTTAGCGACAGGGGGTGACCGTTACAATGAGCAGTTCTTC. Translating gives CASSLATGGDRYNEQFF.

CDR3 residues: CASSLADRDYGYTF. Written as DNA, the CDR3 is TGTGCCAGCAGCTTAGCGGACAGAGACTATGGCTACACCTTC. The chain is built from TRBV11-2 and TRBJ1-2, with D possibly TRBD1 on 6 matching bases. CDR1 SGHAT and CDR2 FQNNGV come from the germline V gene. Between the trimmed V and J ends, which lost 1 base and 3 bases, there was a span of 9 bases. This CDR3 comprises 14 residues.

V is TRBV3-1 (or the pseudogene TRBV3-2) and J is TRBJ2-3; 7 bases fit TRBD2. The junction had 7 bases not matched to a gene; V was cut back by 6 bases and J by 1 base. Germline CDR1 reads LGHDT; CDR2 reads YNNKEL (reference sequence). The CDR3 spans 15 residues. CDR3 in DNA: TGTGCCAGCAGACTTTCTAGCGGTGGCACAGATACGCAGTATTTT. Translated: CASRLSSGGTDTQYF.

The chain is built from TRBV19 and TRBJ1-4; TRBD1 might be the D (5 bases). Germline V gene lookup returns CDR1 LNHDA and CDR2 SQIVND (reference sequence). Trimming removed 6 bases at V and 7 bases at J, with 18 bases between. The CDR3 covers 15 residues. The CDR3 nucleotides read TGTGCCAGTAGCGCTGTACGCCAGGGTGGTGAAAAACTGTTTTTT. Amino acids: CASSAVRQGGEKLFF.

J is TRBJ1-5 and V is TRBV6-5; no firm D call. The V and J ends lost 2 bases and 0 bases respectively, with 8 bases between them. The germline CDR1 and CDR2 sequences are MNHEY and SVGAGI. The CDR3 covers 15 residues. In nucleotides, the CDR3 is TGTGCCAGCAGTTACGGGCTAAATAGCAATCAGCCCCAGCATTTT. Translated, it gives CASSYGLNSNQPQHF.

This chain connects TRBV6-5 to TRBJ1-6, with D possibly TRBD1 on 6 matching bases. V gave up 6 bases and J gave up 2 bases, with 8 bases separating them. The length of the CDR3 is 14 residues. Germline V lookup: CDR1 MNHEY, CDR2 SVGAGI. This CDR3 reads CASSTGTYNSPLHF. The CDR3 DNA sequence: TGTGCCAGCAGCACAGGGACCTATAATTCACCCCTCCACTTT.

The rearrangement joins TRBV4-3 to TRBJ2-7, with D perhaps TRBD1 (6 bases). The V gene's germline CDR1 is LGHNA and CDR2 YSLEER. The ends were cut back, 0 bases at V and 3 bases at J, with 15 bases in the middle. The CDR3 extends over 16 amino acids. The CDR3 protein is CASSQDRDTRGYEQYF. CDR3 DNA: TGCGCCAGCAGCCAAGATAGGGACACTAGAGGCTACGAGCAGTACTTC.

A few counts support this clone. This chain joins TRBV7-9 and TRBJ2-1, with D tentatively TRBD1 (5 bases). The V end was cut by 5 bases, the J end by 1 base, with 12 bases between. Germline V gene lookup returns CDR1 SEHNR and CDR2 FQNEAQ (reference sequence). The CDR3 covers 15 residues. The CDR3 nucleotides are TGTGCCAGCAGCCGTTCAGGGAATTCCTACAATGAGCAGTTCTTC. Translating gives CASSRSGNSYNEQFF.

The gene calls are TRBV5-1 and TRBJ2-1; 7 bases match TRBD2. Unmatched junction bases numbered 14, after V lost 6 bases and J lost 8 bases. The germline V gene has CDR1 SGHRS and CDR2 YFSETQ. This CDR3 comprises 15 residues. The DNA of the CDR3 is TGCGCCAGCAATGACGGACTAGTAGTTTCTTATGAGCAGTTCTTC. Translation: CASNDGLVVSYEQFF.

V gene TRBV2 combines with J gene TRBJ2-7, with 8 bases aligning to TRBD2. Looked up from germline, CDR1 is SNHLY and CDR2 is FYNNEI. The CDR3 is 14 residues long. The ends lost 4 bases at V and 4 bases at J; junction bases unmatched: 6. The CDR3 reads CASSGAGGSYEQYF. The CDR3 nucleotides are TGTGCCAGCAGTGGTGCGGGGGGATCGTACGAGCAGTACTTC.

The chain carries TRBV27 and TRBJ1-1; a possible D gene is TRBD1 (5 bases). This CDR3 region has 15 residues. V was clipped by 1 base and J by 0 bases, with 9 bases between them. CDR1 is MNHEY, CDR2 SMNVEV, per germline (reference sequence). CDR3 protein: CASSLYAGMNTEAFF. As DNA, the CDR3 is TGTGCCAGCAGTTTATACGCAGGGATGAACACTGAAGCTTTCTTT.

The rearrangement joins TRBV7-9 to TRBJ2-1; 7 nucleotides agree with TRBD1. Germline V lookup: CDR1 SEHNR, CDR2 FQNEAQ (reference sequence). The J segment lost 10 bases and the V segment lost 1 base, leaving 4 bases of the junction unmatched. The CDR3 contains 13 residues. The CDR3 DNA follows: TGTGCCAGCAGCTTAGAGGGGGCCGAAGAGCAGTTCTTC. This translates into CASSLEGAEEQFF.